These T cell receptor beta chains were read from a single sample in a study of T cells in Graves' hyperthyroidism and ophthalmopathy. MiXCR, applied by TCRdb to the multiplex PCR reads, yields one record per CDR3 protein. Of 350,000 or so distinct CDR3 sequences in the sample, roughly 17% were seen once. The sample comprised blood. The receptors come from a woman in her 30s with Graves' hyperthyroidism that later progressed to Graves' ophthalmopathy. CDR3s include the opening cysteine and the closing phenylalanine or tryptophan. The D gene is left open where the match is weak. Clone size, where shown, is once, few, many, or a class for clones that have expanded.

J | V | D | size | DNA | CDR3
TRBJ2-5 | TRBV20-1 | - | - | TGCAGTGCTAGAGATTATTTCCAGGTTGCTGAACAAGAGACCCAGTACTTC | CSARDYFQVAEQETQYF
TRBJ1-5 | TRBV19 | TRBD1 | few | TGTGCCAGTAGGGGACAGGGGATTAGGCCCCAGCATTTT | CASRGQGIRPQHF
TRBJ1-4 | TRBV6-1 | - | many | TGTGCCAGCAGTGGTTCGCAGAATGAAAAACTGTTTTTT | CASSGSQNEKLFF
TRBJ2-1 | TRBV5-1 | - | many | TGCGCCAGCAGCTTGGTCGTGGGAAGCTCCTACAATGAGCAGTTCTTC | CASSLVVGSSYNEQFF
TRBJ2-3 | TRBV2 | TRBD2 | - | TGTGCCAGCAGCCAGACTAGCGGGAGGCTTACGCAGTATTTT | CASSQTSGRLTQYF
TRBJ1-2 | TRBV5-1 | TRBD1 | many | TGCGCCAGCAGCTACCGAGCGGGACAGGCTGACGGCTACACCTTC | CASSYRAGQADGYTF
TRBJ2-6 | TRBV28 | TRBD2 | many | TGTGCCACCTGCAAGCGGGAGCGGTATGGGGCCAACGTCCTGACTTTC | CATCKRERYGANVLTF
TRBJ2-3 | TRBV28 | - | many | TGTGCCAGCGCAACCCAGGATACGCAGTATTTT | CASATQDTQYF
TRBJ1-4 | TRBV2 | - | many | TGTGCCAGCCTTAACGCTAGTCGAGGGGCGAATGAAAAACTGTTTTTT | CASLNASRGANEKLFF
TRBJ2-3 | TRBV6-1 | - | few | TGTGCCAGCAGTCGGGAGCGTGACACAGATACGCAGTATTTT | CASSRERDTDTQYF
TRBJ2-7 | TRBV18 | - | many | TGTGCCAGCTCTTCGGGTCAGGTAAACGAGCAGTACTTC | CASSSGQVNEQYF
TRBJ1-2 | TRBV7-9 | - | many | TGTGCCAGCAGCTTTGACACCCGAGATGGCTACACCTTC | CASSFDTRDGYTF
TRBJ2-1 | TRBV11-2 | TRBD1 | many | TGTGCCAGCAGACCGACAGGGAGAAGCTCCTACAATGAGCAGTTCTTC | CASRPTGRSSYNEQFF
TRBJ1-2 | TRBV7-9 | - | - | TGTGCCAGCAGCCGTGTTGATTGGGAACTAGTCTATGGCTACACCTTC | CASSRVDWELVYGYTF
TRBJ1-6 | TRBV10-3 | TRBD1 | many | TGTGCCATCAGTGGACAGGGGGGTAATTCACCCCTCCACTTT | CAISGQGGNSPLHF
TRBJ2-2 | TRBV11-3 | - | many | TGTGCCAGCAGCCGCTATGGGGGTAGAAGCCCGAACACCGGGGAGCTGTTTTTT | CASSRYGGRSPNTGELFF
TRBJ2-7 | TRBV5-1 | - | - | TGCGCCAGCAGCTTTAGGGCGGAGTCCTACGAGCAGTACTTC | CASSFRAESYEQYF
TRBJ2-2 | TRBV2 | - | many | TGTGCCAGCATGGCTGGCAGGACGAACACCGGGGAGCTGTTTTTT | CASMAGRTNTGELFF
TRBJ1-4 | TRBV5-1 | - | many | TGCGCCAGCAGCCTCCAGGGGTCGTCGGAAAAACTGTTTTTT | CASSLQGSSEKLFF
TRBJ1-1 | TRBV6-1 | - | few | TGTGCCAGCGGGGACGGGAGGAGCTCCACTGAAGCTTTCTTT | CASGDGRSSTEAFF
TRBJ2-5 | TRBV2 | - | many | TGTGCCAGCAGTGCTGGACCCATGGAGACCCAGTACTTC | CASSAGPMETQYF
TRBJ2-2 | TRBV28 | TRBD2 | many | TGTGCCAGCAGTTTGCCTAGCGGGATGGGCGGGGAGCTGTTTTTT | CASSLPSGMGGELFF
TRBJ1-2 | TRBV5-4 | - | many | TGTGCCAGCAGCTTGAATGACGGCAGGTGGGGAGCTAACTATGGCTACACCTTC | CASSLNDGRWGANYGYTF
TRBJ2-6 | TRBV29-1 | TRBD2 | - | TGCAGCGTTGTGGGAGGGGTGTCTGGGGCCAACGTCCTGACTTTC | CSVVGGVSGANVLTF
TRBJ1-3 | TRBV20-1 | - | - | TGCAGTGCTAGAGGGCATTTGGACATAAAGGGAAACACCATATATTTT | CSARGHLDIKGNTIYF
TRBJ2-3 | TRBV12-5 | - | many | TGTGCTAGTGGTCAGGGGTTCCTTACGACAGATACGCAGTATTTT | CASGQGFLTTDTQYF
TRBJ2-2 | TRBV5-1 | - | - | TGCGCCAGCAGCTCGCTACCGGACAGCAACACCGGGGAGCTGTTTTTT | CASSSLPDSNTGELFF
TRBJ2-4 | TRBV3-1 | TRBD2 | many | TGTGCCAGCAGCCCCTCCGGGACTAGCGGGAGGGCGACGAACATTCAGTACTTC | CASSPSGTSGRATNIQYF
TRBJ2-7 | TRBV25-1 | - | - | TGTGCCAGCATCGGGACCCACTGGTCCTACGAGCAGTACTTC | CASIGTHWSYEQYF
TRBJ2-7 | TRBV4-1 | TRBD2 | - | TGCGCCAGCAGCCCGACATCCTCTAGCGGATTTCGGGGTGGAAGCTCCTACGAGCAGTACTTC | CASSPTSSSGFRGGSSYEQYF
TRBJ1-5 | TRBV6-2/TRBV6-3 | TRBD1 | many | TGTGCCAGCAGTTATAACAGGGGGAATCAGCCCCAGCATTTT | CASSYNRGNQPQHF
TRBJ2-2 | TRBV9 | TRBD2 | many | TGTGCCAGCAGCGTCTTTCGGGAGGCCGGGGAGCTGTTTTTT | CASSVFREAGELFF
TRBJ2-7 | TRBV19 | TRBD2 | many | TGTGCCAGTAGACCTAGCGGGGAAAGCTCCTACGAGCAGTACTTC | CASRPSGESSYEQYF